One sample yielded the 17 T cell receptor beta chains listed below, sequenced in a study of blood T cell repertoires in COVID-19. The protocol was immunoSEQ multiplex PCR, while the TCRdb copy is restricted to in-frame clones and leaves out a portion. The repertoire consists of approximately 200,000 clones, with approximately 84% occurring once and the leading ten covering roughly 6.9%. The sample was peripheral blood. The receptors were sampled from a human donor with acute or convalescent COVID-19. The donor label of this sample is uncertain.

This sequence joins TRBV7-3 and TRBJ2-1; TRBD2 matches at 7 bases. The length of the CDR3 is 15 residues. With V trimmed by 2 bases and J by 6 bases, 7 bases remained unmatched. The V gene's germline CDR1 is SGHTA and CDR2 FQGTGA. The CDR3 DNA sequence: TGTGCCAGCAGCTTAGGAGGGAGGGGAGTCAATGAGCAGTTCTTC. Translated: CASSLGGRGVNEQFF.

This chain links TRBV6-2 or TRBV6-3 with TRBJ2-5; D is undetermined. This CDR3 has 16 residues. Germline V lookup: CDR1 MNHEY, CDR2 SVGEGT. V lost 0 bases, J lost 0 bases, and 11 bases lay in between. The CDR3: CASSYSIFPNQETQYF. For the CDR3, the DNA is TGTGCCAGCAGTTACTCGATCTTCCCTAACCAAGAGACCCAGTACTTC.

The V call is TRBV18, the J call TRBJ2-1; TRBD2 is a possible D gene (5 bases). This CDR3 contains 16 residues. V was shortened by 3 bases and J by 5 bases, with 17 bases between the two germline ends. Germline lookup yields CDR1 KGHSH and CDR2 LQKENI. The DNA of the CDR3 is TGTGCCAGCTCACCCAGACTTCAAAGGGAGCACAATGAGCAGTTCTTC. This codes for CASSPRLQREHNEQFF. The full variable domain, its missing parts supplied by reference TRBV18 and TRBJ2-1, is NAGVMQNPRHLVRRRGQEARLRCSPMKGHSHVYWYRQLPEEGLKFMVYLQKENIIDESGMPKERFSAEFPKEGPSILRIQQVVRGDSAAYFCASSPRLQREHNEQFFGPGTRLTVL.

This clone is a singleton in its sample. The chain employs TRBV7-2 and TRBJ2-7; 9 nucleotides align to TRBD1. J gave up 2 bases and V 6 bases, and 8 bases lay outside the gene matches. The CDR3 runs to 15 residues. Per germline, CDR1 SGHTA and CDR2 FQGNSA. CDR3 DNA sequence: TGTGCCAGCAGGCCTCCGGGGGACAGGGCCTACGAGCAGTACTTC. Protein sequence: CASRPPGDRAYEQYF.

This rearrangement joins TRBV5-6 to TRBJ1-5, with D possibly being TRBD1 (6 bases). Trimming removed 0 bases from V and 0 bases from J, with 7 bases in between. The V gene's germline CDR1 is SGHDT and CDR2 YYEEEE. The CDR3 loop spans 15 amino acids. Here the CDR3 DNA reads TGTGCCAGCAGCTTGGGGGGGCGTAGCAATCAGCCCCAGCATTTT. Protein product: CASSLGGRSNQPQHF. Based on the CDR3 plus reference TRBV5-6 and TRBJ1-5, the full variable domain is DAGVTQSPTHLIKTRGQQVTLRCSPKSGHDTVSWYQQALGQGPQFIFQYYEEEERQRGNFPDRFSGHQFPNYSSELNVNALLLGDSALYLCASSLGGRSNQPQHFGDGTRLSIL.

This sequence joins TRBV10-3 and TRBJ2-2; perhaps TRBD1 as D (6 bases). CDR1 is ENHRY, CDR2 SYGVKD, per germline. The CDR3 has 16 residues. The V end was cut by 10 bases, the J end by 2 bases, with 20 bases between. The CDR3 loop reads CATLGRGMGNTGELFF. The CDR3 nucleotides are TGTGCCACCCTAGGCAGGGGCATGGGTAACACCGGGGAGCTGTTTTTT.

V and J are TRBV20-1 and TRBJ1-1; D uncertain. The length of the CDR3 is 11 residues. CDR1 is DFQATT and CDR2 is SNEGSKA in the germline V gene (reference sequence). The CDR3 region has the DNA TGCAGAGCGAGGGAGAACACTGAAGCTTTCTTT. The encoded protein is CRARENTEAFF.

This clone came up once. This rearrangement joins TRBV2 to TRBJ2-6, with a tentative D call TRBD1 (6 bases). This CDR3 is 15 amino acids long. Looked up from germline, CDR1 is SNHLY and CDR2 is FYNNEI. Trimming removed 9 bases from V and 1 base from J, with 13 bases in between. CDR3 residues: CARGSGHSGANVLTF. The CDR3 DNA follows: TGTGCCAGGGGGTCGGGACATTCTGGGGCCAACGTCCTGACTTTC.

V gene TRBV6-6 combines with J gene TRBJ1-3, with TRBD1 matching 9 bases. The CDR3 contains 18 residues. With 5 bases clipped from V and 0 bases from J, the junction kept 11 bases outside the gene matches. Germline V gives CDR1 MNHNY, CDR2 SVGAGI (reference sequence). The DNA of the CDR3 is TGTGCCAGCAGTCGTAATAAAGGGACAGGGAGCTCTGGAAACACCATATATTTT. The encoded protein is CASSRNKGTGSSGNTIYF.

This clone was seen a single time. J is TRBJ1-4 and V is TRBV19, with 12 bases aligning to TRBD1. The CDR3 runs 15 residues. V lost 4 bases and J lost 6; bases outside the gene matches: 3. CDR1 LNHDA and CDR2 SQIVND come from the germline V gene (reference sequence). In DNA form, the CDR3 reads TGTGCCAGTAGTAGGGGACAGGGGGCGCATGAAAAACTGTTTTTT. This translates into CASSRGQGAHEKLFF.

With respect to this clone: The junction shows a germline mismatch at one end, possibly a read error. The gene calls are TRBV5-4 and TRBJ2-1, with D possibly matching TRBD1 (6 bases). This CDR3 spans 15 amino acids. The germline CDR1 and CDR2 sequences are SGHNT and YYREEE (reference sequence). The CDR3 DNA reads as TGTGCCAGCAGCTTAACAGGGACGAGTTACATTGAGCAGTTCTTC. This encodes CASSLTGTSYIEQFF.

This clone appeared a few times. V usage is TRBV28 and J usage is TRBJ2-2; the D gene is possibly TRBD1 (6 bases). The CDR3 is 13 amino acids. Between the trimmed V and J ends, which lost 5 bases and 6 bases, there was a span of 10 bases. Germline values: CDR1 MDHEN, CDR2 SYDVKM. CDR3 sequence: CASSPGQPGELFF. The DNA of the CDR3 is TGTGCCAGCAGTCCCGGACAGCCCGGGGAGCTGTTTTTT.

The chain combines TRBV15 with TRBJ2-1; 10 bases are shared with TRBD2. This CDR3 is 16 amino acids long. With V trimmed by 3 bases and J by 7 bases, 9 bases remained unmatched. Germline V gene sequence: CDR1 LNHNV, CDR2 YYDKDF (reference sequence). The DNA for the CDR3 is TGTGCCACCAGCAGGCGCCAAGCGGGAGGGTGGAATGAGCAGTTCTTC. This gives the protein CATSRRQAGGWNEQFF.

The V call is TRBV2, the J call TRBJ1-3, with D unresolved. This CDR3 is 14 amino acids long. The germline V gene encodes CDR1 SNHLY and CDR2 FYNNEI. Trimming cost V 8 bases and J 0 bases, with 11 bases left between them. CDR3 protein: CASGSGSSGNTIYF. In DNA, the CDR3 is TGTGCCAGCGGGTCAGGCAGCTCTGGAAACACCATATATTTT.

V is TRBV18 and J is TRBJ1-1; 8 nucleotides align to TRBD1. CDR3 length: 18 amino acids. V lost 3 bases and J lost 4; bases outside the gene matches: 16. Germline assignment: CDR1 KGHSH and CDR2 LQKENI. The CDR3 DNA sequence: TGTGCCAGCTCACCCCTCCGGACAGGGAGATTAATAGGCACTGAAGCTTTCTTT. It specifies CASSPLRTGRLIGTEAFF.

V and J are TRBV19 and TRBJ2-1; no clear D gene. This CDR3 has 15 residues. Trimming shortened V by 1 base and J by 0 bases, and 7 bases separated the two germline ends. Germline V gene data show CDR1 as LNHDA and CDR2 as SQIVND (reference sequence). DNA for the CDR3: TGTGCCAGTAGTATAGCCCCGAGCTCCTACAATGAGCAGTTCTTC. It is translated as CASSIAPSSYNEQFF.

As DNA, the CDR3 is TGTGCCAGCAGCGAAGGACTAGCGGGAGGCTACGAGCAGTACTTC. Protein: CASSEGLAGGYEQYF. The chain employs TRBV5-4 and TRBJ2-7, with 14 bases matching TRBD2. Per the germline V gene, CDR1 is SGHNT and CDR2 is YYREEE (reference sequence). V shed 4 bases, J shed 3 bases, and the junction held 3 bases outside the gene matches. This CDR3 has 15 residues.